This T cell receptor beta chain was identified in a study of blood T cell repertoires in COVID-19. Study-wide context: COVID-19 samples from acute and convalescent phases originated in the United States, Italy and Spain. T cells, B-cell-depleted T cells, or PBMCs provided the cDNA or gDNA that served as material.

Participants were aged about 18 to 100 years from 20 to 30 US areas. In germline, CDR1 is SGDLS, CDR2 YYNGEE. Trimming took off 4 bases at V and 3 bases at J, with 13 bases between the two ends. CDR3 length equals 15 residues. Under the authors' procedure: By means of reference gene primer amplification, nucleated cell counts were estimated. TCRdb's copy holds only in-frame clones and misses some; the assay was immunoSEQ multiplex PCR. V and J calls and clone size are as listed in that table; D and trimming were resolved from the DNA. Of 250,000 to 350,000 clones detected, 75% to 90% appear once; the ten largest clones hold under 3%.

V gene TRBV9 combines with J gene TRBJ1-4; TRBD1 might be the D (6 bases). The sequenced material came from PBMCs or T cells enriched from blood (not recorded which). The sequence derives from a woman aged 18-30 years who had recovered from COVID-19. The CDR3 region is CASSFTGSPNEKLFF. For the CDR3, the DNA is TGTGCCAGCAGCTTCACAGGGAGTCCTAATGAAAAACTGTTTTTT.